The entry that follows covers one TCR beta chain sequence. Per the authors' pipeline: Nucleated cell counts were estimated from reference gene primer amplification. Profiled with immunoSEQ multiplex PCR; TCRdb holds only in-frame clones, not every one. Clone size and the V and J calls come from that table; the DNA yielded D and trimming. The data show about 250,000 clones, about four fifths seen once. The sample originates from a study of blood T cell repertoires in COVID-19. Across the study: Specimens from acute and convalescent COVID-19 originated in the United States, Italy and Spain. PBMCs, B-cell-depleted T cells, or T cells were the source of the cDNA or gDNA that made up the material.

The V and J ends lost 5 bases and 10 bases respectively, with 12 bases between them. Germline V lookup: CDR1 MNHEY, CDR2 SVGAGI. CDR3 length equals 13 residues. Enrollment of patients from Seattle took place during active infection, with longitudinal follow-up. The chain carries TRBV6-5 and TRBJ1-6; D is unresolved. The sequencing input was peripheral blood. This TCR came from a person aged 65 to 85 with COVID-19, enrolled during active disease. The CDR3 nucleotides are TGTGCCAGCAGTCCTGGACTCAAATCACCCCTCCACTTT. Residues: CASSPGLKSPLHF.